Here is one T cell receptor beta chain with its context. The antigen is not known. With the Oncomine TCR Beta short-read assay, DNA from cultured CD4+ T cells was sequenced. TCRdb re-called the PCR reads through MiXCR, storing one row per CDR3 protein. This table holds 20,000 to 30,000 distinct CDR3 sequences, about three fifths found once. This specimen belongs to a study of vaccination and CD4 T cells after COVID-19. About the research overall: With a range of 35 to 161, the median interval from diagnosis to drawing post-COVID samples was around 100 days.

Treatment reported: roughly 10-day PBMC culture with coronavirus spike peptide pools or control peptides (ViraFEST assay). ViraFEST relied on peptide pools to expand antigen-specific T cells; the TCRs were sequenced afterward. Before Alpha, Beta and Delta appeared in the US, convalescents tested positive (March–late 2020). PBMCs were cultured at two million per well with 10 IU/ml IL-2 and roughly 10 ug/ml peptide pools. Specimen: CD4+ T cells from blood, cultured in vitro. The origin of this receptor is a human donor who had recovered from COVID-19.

The CDR3 bases are TGTGCCAGCAGTTCGTACCGGGACAGGGGAAAAAACTATGGCTACACCTTC. This codes for CASSSYRDRGKNYGYTF. V gene TRBV27 combines with J gene TRBJ1-2; TRBD1 matches at 10 bases. Per germline, CDR1 MNHEY and CDR2 SMNVEV (reference sequence). Trimming removed 4 bases from V and 2 bases from J; junction bases left unmatched: 10. The CDR3 is 17 residues long.